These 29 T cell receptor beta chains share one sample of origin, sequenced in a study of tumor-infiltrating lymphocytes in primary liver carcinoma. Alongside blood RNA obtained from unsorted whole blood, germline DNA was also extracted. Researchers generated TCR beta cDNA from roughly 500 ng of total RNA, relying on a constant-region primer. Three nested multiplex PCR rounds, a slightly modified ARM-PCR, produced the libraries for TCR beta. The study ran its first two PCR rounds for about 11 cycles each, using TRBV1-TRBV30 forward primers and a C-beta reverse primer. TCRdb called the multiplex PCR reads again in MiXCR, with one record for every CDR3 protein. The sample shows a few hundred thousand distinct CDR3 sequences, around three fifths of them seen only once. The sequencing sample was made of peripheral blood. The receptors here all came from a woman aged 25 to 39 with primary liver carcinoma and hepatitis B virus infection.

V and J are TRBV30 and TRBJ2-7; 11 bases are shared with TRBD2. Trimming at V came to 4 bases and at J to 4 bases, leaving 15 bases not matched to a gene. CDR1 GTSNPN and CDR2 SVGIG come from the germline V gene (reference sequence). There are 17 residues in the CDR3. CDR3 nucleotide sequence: TGTGCCTGGACCCGATCGTTAGCGGGAGGGCCGAAGTACGAGCAGTACTTC. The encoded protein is CAWTRSLAGGPKYEQYF. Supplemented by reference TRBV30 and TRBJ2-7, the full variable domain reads SQTIHQWPATLVQPVGSPLSLECTVEGTSNPNLYWYRQAAGRGLQLLFYSVGIGQISSEVPQNLSASRPQDRQFILSSKKLLLSDSGFYLCAWTRSLAGGPKYEQYFGPGTRLTVT.

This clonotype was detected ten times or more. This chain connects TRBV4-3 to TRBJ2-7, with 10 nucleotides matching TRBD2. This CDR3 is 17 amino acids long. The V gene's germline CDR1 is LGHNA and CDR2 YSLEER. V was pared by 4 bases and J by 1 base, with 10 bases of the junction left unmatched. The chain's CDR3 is CASSRHPLAGTSYEQYF. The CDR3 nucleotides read TGCGCCAGCAGCCGCCACCCACTAGCGGGAACATCCTACGAGCAGTACTTC.

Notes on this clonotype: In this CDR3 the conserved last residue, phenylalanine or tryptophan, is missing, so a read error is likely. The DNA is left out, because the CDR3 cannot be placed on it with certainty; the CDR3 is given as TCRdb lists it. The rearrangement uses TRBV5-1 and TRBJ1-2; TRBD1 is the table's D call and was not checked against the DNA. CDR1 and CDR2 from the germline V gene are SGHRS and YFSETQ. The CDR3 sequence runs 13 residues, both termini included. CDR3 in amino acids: CASSSGQGDDYIL.

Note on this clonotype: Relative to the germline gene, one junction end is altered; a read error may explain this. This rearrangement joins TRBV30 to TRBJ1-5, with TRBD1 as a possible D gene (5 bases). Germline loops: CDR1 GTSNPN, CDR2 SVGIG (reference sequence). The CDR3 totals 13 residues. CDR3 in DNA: TGTGCCTGGAGGGGACCGGAAGGTCAGCCCCATCATTTT. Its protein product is CAWRGPEGQPHHF.

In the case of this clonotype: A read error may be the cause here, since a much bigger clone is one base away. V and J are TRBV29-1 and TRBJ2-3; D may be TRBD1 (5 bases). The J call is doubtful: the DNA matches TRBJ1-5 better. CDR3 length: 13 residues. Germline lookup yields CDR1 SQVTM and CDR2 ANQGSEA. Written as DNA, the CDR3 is TGCAGCGTTGAAGAACTAGCGACAGATACGCAGCATTTT. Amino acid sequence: CSVEELATDTQHF.

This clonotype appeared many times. The CDR3 protein is CSVELRGGGSYEQYF. The CDR3 DNA follows: TGCAGCGTTGAATTGAGGGGTGGGGGAAGTTACGAGCAGTACTTC. The J gene is TRBJ2-7, the V gene TRBV29-1, with D perhaps given as TRBD1 or TRBD2 (5 bases each). Germline V gene sequence: CDR1 SQVTM, CDR2 ANQGSEA. The CDR3 has 15 amino acids. V shed 2 bases and J shed 4 bases, with 18 bases lying between them.

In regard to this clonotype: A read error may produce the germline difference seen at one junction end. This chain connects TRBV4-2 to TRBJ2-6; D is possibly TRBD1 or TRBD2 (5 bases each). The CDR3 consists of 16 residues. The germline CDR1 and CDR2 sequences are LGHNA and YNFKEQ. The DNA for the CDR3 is TGTGCCAGCAGCCAAGATATAATCGCCGGGGCCAACGCCCTGACTTTC. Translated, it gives CASSQDIIAGANALTF.

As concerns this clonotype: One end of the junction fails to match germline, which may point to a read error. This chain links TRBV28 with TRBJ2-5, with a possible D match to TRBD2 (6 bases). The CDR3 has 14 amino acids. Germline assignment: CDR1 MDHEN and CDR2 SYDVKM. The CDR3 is CVSSSRGLQETQYF. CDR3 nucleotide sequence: TGTGTCAGCAGTTCGCGGGGCCTCCAAGAGACCCAGTACTTC.

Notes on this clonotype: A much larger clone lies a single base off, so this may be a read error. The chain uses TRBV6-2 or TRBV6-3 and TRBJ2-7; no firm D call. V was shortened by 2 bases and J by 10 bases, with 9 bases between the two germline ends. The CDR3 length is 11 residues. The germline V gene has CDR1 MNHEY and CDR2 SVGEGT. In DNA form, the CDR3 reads TGTGCCAGCAGTTACAAGACCTGCCAGTACTTC. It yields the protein CASSYKTCQYF.

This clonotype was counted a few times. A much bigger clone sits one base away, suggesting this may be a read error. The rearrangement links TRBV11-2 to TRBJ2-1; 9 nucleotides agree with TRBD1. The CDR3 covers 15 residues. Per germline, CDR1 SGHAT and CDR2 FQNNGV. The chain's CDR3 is CASSLGTGVYDEQFF. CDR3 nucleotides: TGTGCCAGCAGCTTAGGGACAGGGGTCTACGATGAGCAGTTCTTC. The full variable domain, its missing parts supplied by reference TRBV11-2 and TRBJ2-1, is EAGVAQSPRYKIIEKRQSVAFWCNPISGHATLYWYQQILGQGPKLLIQFQNNGVVDDSQLPKDRFSAERLKGVDSTLKIQPAKLEDSAVYLCASSLGTGVYDEQFFGPGTRLTVL.

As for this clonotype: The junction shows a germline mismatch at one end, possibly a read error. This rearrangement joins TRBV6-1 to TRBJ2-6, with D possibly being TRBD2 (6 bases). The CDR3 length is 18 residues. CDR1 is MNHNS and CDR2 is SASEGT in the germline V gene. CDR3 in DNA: TGTGCCAGCAGTTTAGGACACGTTAGGTTACGCGGGGCCAACGTCATGACTTTC. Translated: CASSLGHVRLRGANVMTF.

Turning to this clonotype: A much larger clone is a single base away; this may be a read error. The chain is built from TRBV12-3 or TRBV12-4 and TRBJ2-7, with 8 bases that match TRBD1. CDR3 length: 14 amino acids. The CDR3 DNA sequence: TGTCCCAGCAGTTGGACAGGGAGCACCTACGAGCAGTACTTC. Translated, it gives CPSSWTGSTYEQYF.

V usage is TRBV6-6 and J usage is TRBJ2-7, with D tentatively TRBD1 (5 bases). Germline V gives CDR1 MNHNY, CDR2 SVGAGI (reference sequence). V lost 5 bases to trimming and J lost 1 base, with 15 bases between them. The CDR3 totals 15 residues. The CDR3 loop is CASSQTGYVSYEQYF. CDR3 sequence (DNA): TGTGCCAGCAGTCAAACAGGTTATGTATCCTACGAGCAGTACTTC.

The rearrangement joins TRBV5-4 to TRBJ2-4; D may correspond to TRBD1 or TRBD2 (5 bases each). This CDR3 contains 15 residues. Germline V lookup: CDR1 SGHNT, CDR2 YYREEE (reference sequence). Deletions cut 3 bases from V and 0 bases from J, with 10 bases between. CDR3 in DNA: TGTGCCAGCAGCTGGGGCGGACTAGCCAAAAACATTCAGTACTTC. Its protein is CASSWGGLAKNIQYF.

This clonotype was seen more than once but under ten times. DNA of the CDR3: TGCGCCAGCAGCCAAGTCTGGACAGGGACCTACAATGAGCAGTTCTTC. Translation gives CASSQVWTGTYNEQFF. The genes are TRBV4-1 and TRBJ2-1; 8 positions match TRBD1. Trimming cost V 1 base and J 2 bases; bases outside gene matches: 4. This CDR3 comprises 16 residues. Germline values: CDR1 MGHRA, CDR2 YSYEKL.

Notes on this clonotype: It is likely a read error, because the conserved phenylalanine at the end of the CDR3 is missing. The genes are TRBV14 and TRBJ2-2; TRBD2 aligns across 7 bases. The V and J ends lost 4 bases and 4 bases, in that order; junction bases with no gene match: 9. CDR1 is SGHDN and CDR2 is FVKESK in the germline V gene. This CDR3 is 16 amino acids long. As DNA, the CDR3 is TGTGCCAGCAGCCCTCCCGGGAGGTTCGGCACCGGGGAGCTGTTTTTA. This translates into CASSPPGRFGTGELFL.

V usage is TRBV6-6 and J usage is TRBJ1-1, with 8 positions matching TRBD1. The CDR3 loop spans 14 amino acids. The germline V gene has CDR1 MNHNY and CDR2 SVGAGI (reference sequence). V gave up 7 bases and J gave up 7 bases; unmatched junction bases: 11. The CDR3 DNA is TGTGCCAGCACCGAACAGGGGGGCGGCATTGAAGCTTTCTTT. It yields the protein CASTEQGGGIEAFF.

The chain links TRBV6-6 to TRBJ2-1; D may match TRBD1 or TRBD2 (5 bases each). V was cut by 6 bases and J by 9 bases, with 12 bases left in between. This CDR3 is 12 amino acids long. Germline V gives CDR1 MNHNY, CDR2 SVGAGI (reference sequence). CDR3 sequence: CASRTKGTEQFF. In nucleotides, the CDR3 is TGTGCCAGCAGAACGAAGGGGACTGAGCAGTTCTTC.

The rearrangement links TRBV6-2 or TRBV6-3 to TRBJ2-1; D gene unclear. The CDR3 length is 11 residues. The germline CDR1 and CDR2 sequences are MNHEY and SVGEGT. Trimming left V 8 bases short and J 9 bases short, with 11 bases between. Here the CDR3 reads CASGRMGEQFF. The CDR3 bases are TGTGCCAGCGGAAGAATGGGTGAGCAGTTCTTC.

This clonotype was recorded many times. CDR3 bases: TGCGCCAGCAGCCAATACGGAGGGACGAGTGAAAAACTGTTTTTT. Its translation: CASSQYGGTSEKLFF. V gene TRBV4-3 combines with J gene TRBJ1-4; possible D gene TRBD1, 5 bases. Germline V lookup: CDR1 LGHNA, CDR2 YSLEER. The V end lost 2 bases, the J end lost 7 bases, and 14 bases lay between the germline ends. The CDR3 extends over 15 amino acids.

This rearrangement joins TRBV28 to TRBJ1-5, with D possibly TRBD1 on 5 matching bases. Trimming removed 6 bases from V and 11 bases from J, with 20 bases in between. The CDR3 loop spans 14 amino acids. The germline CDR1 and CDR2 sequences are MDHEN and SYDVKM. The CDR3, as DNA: TGTGCCAGCAGAACCCCGGGGGACTCCAGGTCCCAGCATTTT. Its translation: CASRTPGDSRSQHF.

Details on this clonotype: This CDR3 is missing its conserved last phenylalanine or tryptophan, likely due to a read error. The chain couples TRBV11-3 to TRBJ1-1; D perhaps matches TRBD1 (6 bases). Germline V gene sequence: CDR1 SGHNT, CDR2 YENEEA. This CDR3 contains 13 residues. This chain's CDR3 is CASSRGGHTEAFI. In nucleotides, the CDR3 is TGTGCCAGCAGCCGAGGGGGGCACACAGAAGCTTTCATT.

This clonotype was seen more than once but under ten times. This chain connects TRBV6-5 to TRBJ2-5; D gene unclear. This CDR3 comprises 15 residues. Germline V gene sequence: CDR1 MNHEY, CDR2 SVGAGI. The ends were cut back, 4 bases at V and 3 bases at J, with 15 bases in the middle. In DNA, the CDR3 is TGTGCCAGCAGTTTTTCCCTGACTCGAAAAGAGACCCAGTACTTC. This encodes CASSFSLTRKETQYF.

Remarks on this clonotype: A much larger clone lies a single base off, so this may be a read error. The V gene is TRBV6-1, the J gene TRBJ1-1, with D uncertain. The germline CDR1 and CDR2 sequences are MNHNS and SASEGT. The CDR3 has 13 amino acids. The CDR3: CTSSRTMNTEAFF. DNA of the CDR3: TGTACCAGCAGTAGAACCATGAACACTGAAGCTTTCTTT.

This CDR3 is CASSQDSYGAEDTGELFF. CDR3 coding DNA: TGCGCCAGCAGCCAAGACAGTTACGGGGCAGAGGACACCGGGGAGCTGTTTTTT. The chain has TRBV4-1 and TRBJ2-2; TRBD1 or TRBD2 may be the D gene (5 bases each). The V gene lost 0 bases and the J gene lost 3 bases, with 17 bases spanning the gap. Germline values: CDR1 MGHRA, CDR2 YSYEKL. This CDR3 is built from 18 residues.

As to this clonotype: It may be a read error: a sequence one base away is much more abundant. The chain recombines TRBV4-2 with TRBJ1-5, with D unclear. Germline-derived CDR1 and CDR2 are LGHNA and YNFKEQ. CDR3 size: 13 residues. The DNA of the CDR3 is TGTACCAGCAGCCAACAGCCCAATCAGCCCCAGCATTTT. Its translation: CTSSQQPNQPQHF.

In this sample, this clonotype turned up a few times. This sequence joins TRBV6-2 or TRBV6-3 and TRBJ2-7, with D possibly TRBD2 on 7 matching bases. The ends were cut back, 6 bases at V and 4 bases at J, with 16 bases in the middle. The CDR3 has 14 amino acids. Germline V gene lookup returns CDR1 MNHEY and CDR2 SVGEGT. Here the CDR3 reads CASRPRGGRYEQYF. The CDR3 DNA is TGTGCCAGCAGACCCCGCGGGGGCCGGTACGAGCAGTACTTC.

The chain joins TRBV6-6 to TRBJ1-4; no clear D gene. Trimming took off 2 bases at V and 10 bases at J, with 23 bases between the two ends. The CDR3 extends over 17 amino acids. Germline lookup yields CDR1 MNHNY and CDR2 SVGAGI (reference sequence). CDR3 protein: CASSYIAPAGMGPKLFF. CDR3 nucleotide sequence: TGTGCCAGCAGTTACATAGCCCCGGCTGGGATGGGTCCAAAACTGTTTTTT.

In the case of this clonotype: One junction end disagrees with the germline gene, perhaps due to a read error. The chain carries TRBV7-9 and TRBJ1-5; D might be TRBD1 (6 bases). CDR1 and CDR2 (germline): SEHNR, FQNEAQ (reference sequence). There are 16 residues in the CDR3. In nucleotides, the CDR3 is TGTGCCAGCAGCTTAGGGAGGACAGACCGCAATCAGTCCCAGCATTTT. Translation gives CASSLGRTDRNQSQHF.